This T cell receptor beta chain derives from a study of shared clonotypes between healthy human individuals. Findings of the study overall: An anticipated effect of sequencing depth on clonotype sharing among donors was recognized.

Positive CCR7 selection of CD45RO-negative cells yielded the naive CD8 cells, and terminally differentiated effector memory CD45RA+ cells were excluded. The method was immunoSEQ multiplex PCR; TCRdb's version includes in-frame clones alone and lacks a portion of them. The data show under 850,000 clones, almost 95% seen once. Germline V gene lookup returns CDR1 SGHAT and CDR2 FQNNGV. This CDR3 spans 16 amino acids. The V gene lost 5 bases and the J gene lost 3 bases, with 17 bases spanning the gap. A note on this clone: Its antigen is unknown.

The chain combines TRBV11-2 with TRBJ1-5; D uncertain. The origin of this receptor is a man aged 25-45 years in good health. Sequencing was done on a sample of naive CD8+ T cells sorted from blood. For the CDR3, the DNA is TGTGCCAGCAGCAACGGGCACCCGAGATTCAATCAGCCCCAGCATTTT. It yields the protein CASSNGHPRFNQPQHF.